Listed below are T cell receptor beta chains from one sample, sequenced in a study of blood T cell dynamics during melanoma immunotherapy. Assay used: immunoSEQ multiplex PCR; TCRdb lists only in-frame clones, some missing. The sample consists of some 10,000 clones, over 75% of them appearing once. The input for sequencing was blood, taken from a patient treated with checkpoint blockade. The receptors stem from a human donor with melanoma. The CDR3 runs from the conserved cysteine through the conserved F or W. The D gene is left open where the match is weak. Rows may omit the clone size; those that give it use once, few, many or a size class.

TRBD1,-,TRBJ1-1,TRBV5-1,CASIETGVNTEAFF,TGCGCCAGCATCGAAACAGGGGTTAACACTGAAGCTTTCTTT
TRBD1,-,TRBJ2-7,TRBV11-3,CASSLAPGQASYEQYF,TGTGCCAGCAGCTTAGCACCGGGACAGGCCTCCTACGAGCAGTACTTC
-,-,TRBJ1-1,TRBV10-1,CAKPGTNTEAFF,TGCGCCAAACCGGGCACTAACACTGAAGCTTTCTTT
-,-,TRBJ2-3,TRBV7-3,CASSLIPGVQGTQYF,TGTGCCAGCAGCTTAATCCCGGGGGTCCAGGGTACGCAGTATTTT
-,-,TRBJ1-2,TRBV19,CASSLRGMNYGYTF,TGTGCCAGTAGTCTCCGGGGAATGAACTATGGCTACACCTTC
-,-,TRBJ2-4,TRBV11-2,CASSQAGVTNIQYF,TGTGCCAGCAGCCAGGCAGGGGTCACAAACATTCAGTACTTC
TRBD2,few,TRBJ2-1,TRBV7-3,CASSLAAGVYNEQFF,TGTGCCAGCAGCTTGGCAGCGGGGGTTTACAATGAGCAGTTCTTC
-,-,TRBJ1-5,TRBV2,CASSEDTYFQPQHF,TGTGCCAGCAGTGAAGACACATATTTCCAGCCCCAGCATTTT
-,-,TRBJ2-5,TRBV18,CASSPRAGAGETQYF,TGTGCCAGCTCACCAAGAGCAGGGGCGGGGGAGACCCAGTACTTC
-,once,TRBJ1-1,TRBV29-1,CSARSGTLNTEAFF,TGCAGCGCCCGTTCCGGGACGCTTAACACTGAAGCTTTCTTT
-,-,TRBJ1-3,TRBV14,CASSRGQGLGTIYF,TGTGCCAGCAGCCGAGGGCAGGGACTGGGCACCATATATTTT
TRBD2,-,TRBJ2-3,TRBV6-4,CASSGGGATDTQYF,TGTGCCAGCAGTGGCGGGGGGGCCACAGATACGCAGTATTTT
TRBD1,once,TRBJ1-1,TRBV10-3,CAISASTGEGTEAFF,TGTGCCATCAGTGCTTCGACAGGGGAGGGGACTGAAGCTTTCTTT
TRBD1,-,TRBJ1-4,TRBV7-8,CASSFGGQVVEKLFF,TGTGCCAGCAGCTTCGGGGGACAGGTCGTTGAAAAACTGTTTTTT
-,-,TRBJ2-6,TRBV4-2,CASSQKFDTGANVLTF,TGTGCCAGCAGCCAAAAATTTGACACTGGGGCCAACGTCCTGACTTTC
TRBD2,once,TRBJ2-1,TRBV7-3,CASSLGLAAYNEQFF,TGTGCCAGCAGCTTAGGACTAGCGGCCTACAATGAGCAGTTCTTC